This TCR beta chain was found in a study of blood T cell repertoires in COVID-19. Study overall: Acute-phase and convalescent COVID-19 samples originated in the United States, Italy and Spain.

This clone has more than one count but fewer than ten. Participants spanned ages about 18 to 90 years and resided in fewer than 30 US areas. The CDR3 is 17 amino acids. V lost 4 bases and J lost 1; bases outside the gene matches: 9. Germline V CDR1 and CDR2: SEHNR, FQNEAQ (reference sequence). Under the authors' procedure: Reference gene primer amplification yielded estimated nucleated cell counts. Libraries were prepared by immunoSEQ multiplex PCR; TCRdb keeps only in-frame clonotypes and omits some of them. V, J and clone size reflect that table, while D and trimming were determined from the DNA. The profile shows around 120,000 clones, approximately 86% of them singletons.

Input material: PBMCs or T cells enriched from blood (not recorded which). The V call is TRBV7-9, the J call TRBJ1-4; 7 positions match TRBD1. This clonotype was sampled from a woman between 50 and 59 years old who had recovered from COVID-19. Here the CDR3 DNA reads TGTGCCAGCAGCTATACTACAGGGGTTTTAACTAATGAAAAACTGTTTTTT. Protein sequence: CASSYTTGVLTNEKLFF.